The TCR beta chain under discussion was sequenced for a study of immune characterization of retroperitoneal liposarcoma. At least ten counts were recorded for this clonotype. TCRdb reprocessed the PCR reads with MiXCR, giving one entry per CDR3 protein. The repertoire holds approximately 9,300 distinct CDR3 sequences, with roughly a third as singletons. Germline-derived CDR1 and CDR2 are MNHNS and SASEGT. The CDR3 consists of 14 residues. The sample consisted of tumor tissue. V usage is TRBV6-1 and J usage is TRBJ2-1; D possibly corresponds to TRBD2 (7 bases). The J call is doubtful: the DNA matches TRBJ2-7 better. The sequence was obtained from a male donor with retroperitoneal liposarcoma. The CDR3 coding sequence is TGTGCCAGCAGTGAACGGGGGGCGAACAATGAGCAGTACTTC. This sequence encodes CASSERGANNEQYF.